The 14 T cell receptor beta chains listed next were all sequenced from one sample in a study of shared clonotypes between healthy human individuals. Here immunoSEQ multiplex PCR was the method, and the copy in TCRdb shows in-frame clones only, minus some. The data show some 1.5 million clones, roughly 96% seen once. Sample: naive CD4+ T cells sorted from blood. Subset of the sample: CD45RA+ positively selected. These receptors all stem from a man younger than 40 in good health.

The chain combines TRBV7-3 with TRBJ2-7; 8 nucleotides align to TRBD2. J was trimmed by 7 bases and V by 1 base; bases with no gene match: 3. The CDR3 consists of 13 residues. Germline V CDR1 and CDR2: SGHTA, FQGTGA. CDR3 DNA sequence: TGTGCCAGCAGCTTAATAGCGGGGACAGAGCAGTACTTC. It translates to CASSLIAGTEQYF.

CDR3 bases: TGTGCCAGCAGCGTAGATGACCTGTCACCGGGGTCCTACGAGCAGTACTTC. This gives the protein CASSVDDLSPGSYEQYF. The chain joins TRBV9 to TRBJ2-7, with a possible D match to TRBD2 (5 bases). This CDR3 is built from 17 residues. V was shortened by 0 bases and J by 1 base, with 17 bases between the two germline ends. Germline lookup yields CDR1 SGDLS and CDR2 YYNGEE.

The V call is TRBV2, the J call TRBJ2-7; 9 bases are a match to TRBD2. CDR1 and CDR2 (germline): SNHLY, FYNNEI. The CDR3 sequence is 16 residues long. V lost 7 bases, J lost 3 bases, and 13 bases stayed unmatched. This chain's CDR3 is CASTASGRSGDYEQYF. The CDR3 bases are TGTGCCAGCACGGCCAGCGGGAGGTCTGGCGACTACGAGCAGTACTTC.

V and J are TRBV7-2 and TRBJ2-5; D is unclear. The germline CDR1 and CDR2 sequences are SGHTA and FQGNSA. This CDR3 contains 13 residues. V was shortened by 0 bases and J by 4 bases, with 6 bases between the two germline ends. The CDR3 coding sequence is TGTGCCAGCAGCTTAGCTCTAGTAGAGACCCAGTACTTC. Translation gives CASSLALVETQYF.

V is TRBV27 and J is TRBJ2-1; D may correspond to TRBD1 or TRBD2 (6 bases each). V was clipped by 6 bases and J by 6 bases, with 18 bases between them. Per the germline V gene, CDR1 is MNHEY and CDR2 is SMNVEV (reference sequence). CDR3 length: 15 amino acids. This CDR3 reads CASSPLAGHLNEQFF. The CDR3 bases are TGTGCCAGCAGCCCCCTCGCGGGACATCTCAATGAGCAGTTCTTC.

A remark on this clone: Different DNA sequences within this sample yield the same CDR3. CDR3 in amino acids: CASSLSGDGYTF. CDR3 DNA sequence: TGTGCCAGCAGTTTATCAGGGGATGGCTACACCTTC. The rearrangement uses TRBV28 and TRBJ1-2; a weak D match, TRBD1 (6 bases). Trimming took 1 base from V and 6 from J, leaving 6 bases between them. Per the germline V gene, CDR1 is MDHEN and CDR2 is SYDVKM. CDR3 length: 12 amino acids.

J is TRBJ1-1 and V is TRBV18; the D gene is possibly TRBD1 (6 bases). V gave up 0 bases and J gave up 1 base, with 12 bases separating them. The germline gives CDR1 KGHSH, CDR2 LQKENI. The CDR3 consists of 16 residues. In nucleotides, the CDR3 is TGTGCCAGCTCACCACCGCGGACAGTTCCGAACACTGAAGCTTTCTTT. This translates into CASSPPRTVPNTEAFF.

This clone was recorded only once. The chain links TRBV29-1 to TRBJ2-7; D call uncertain. CDR1 and CDR2 (germline): SQVTM, ANQGSEA. V lost 1 base to trimming and J lost 0 bases, with 13 bases between them. The CDR3 consists of 15 residues. CDR3 bases: TGCAGCGTTGAAGCCCGACTCCGCTCCTCCTACGAGCAGTACTTC. This sequence encodes CSVEARLRSSYEQYF.

CDR3 region: CASSSSRLDGRNEQFF. The CDR3 DNA follows: TGTGCCAGCAGTTCCAGTCGACTAGACGGACGCAATGAGCAGTTCTTC. This chain connects TRBV7-9 to TRBJ2-1, with D perhaps TRBD2 (6 bases). V was trimmed by 6 bases and J by 6 bases, leaving 21 bases between them. CDR1 is SEHNR and CDR2 is FQNEAQ in the germline V gene (reference sequence). This CDR3 has 16 amino acids.

The chain is built from TRBV25-1 and TRBJ1-1, with D possibly being TRBD1 (6 bases). Trimming left V 6 bases short and J 0 bases short, with 14 bases between. The germline V gene has CDR1 MGHDK and CDR2 SYGVNS. This CDR3 has 15 residues. CDR3 region: CASRQGDLMNTEAFF. The CDR3 nucleotides read TGTGCCAGCAGACAGGGAGACCTCATGAACACTGAAGCTTTCTTT.

This rearrangement joins TRBV4-1 to TRBJ2-7; 7 positions match TRBD2. The CDR3 runs 21 residues. Trimming at V came to 2 bases and at J to 1 base, leaving 23 bases not matched to a gene. Germline V lookup: CDR1 MGHRA, CDR2 YSYEKL. CDR3 sequence reads: CASSQTPLKLSGGQLSYEQYF. The CDR3 DNA sequence: TGCGCCAGCAGCCAAACACCACTGAAGCTATCGGGAGGACAACTTTCCTACGAGCAGTACTTC.

About this clone itself: Within the sample, other DNA sequences also encode this same CDR3. The chain employs TRBV11-3 and TRBJ2-1, with D possibly matching TRBD2 (6 bases). The ends were cut back, 5 bases at V and 0 bases at J, with 11 bases in the middle. This CDR3 has 15 residues. From germline, CDR1 is SGHNT and CDR2 YENEEA. DNA for the CDR3: TGTGCCAGCAGCCCGGGACTCCGCTCCTACAATGAGCAGTTCTTC. Its protein is CASSPGLRSYNEQFF.

This chain links TRBV5-1 with TRBJ1-1; TRBD1 might be the D (6 bases). Germline lookup yields CDR1 SGHRS and CDR2 YFSETQ. This CDR3 spans 19 amino acids. V was pared by 4 bases and J by 0 bases, with 25 bases between. The CDR3 DNA reads as TGCGCCAGCAGCCCCAGCTTGAGCAGGGGTGCAGGAGTGAACACTGAAGCTTTCTTT. This codes for CASSPSLSRGAGVNTEAFF. The whole variable domain, filled in from reference TRBV5-1 and TRBJ1-1, reads KAGVTQTPRYLIKTRGQQVTLSCSPISGHRSVSWYQQTPGQGLQFLFEYFSETQRNKGNFPGRFSGRQFSNSRSEMNVSTLELGDSALYLCASSPSLSRGAGVNTEAFFGQGTRLTVV.

The chain is built from TRBV19 and TRBJ2-1; D is undetermined. The V gene lost 5 bases and the J gene lost 2 bases, with 13 bases spanning the gap. The V gene's germline CDR1 is LNHDA and CDR2 SQIVND (reference sequence). The CDR3 is 15 amino acids. CDR3 in amino acids: CASSVNVGPYNEQFF. DNA for the CDR3: TGTGCCAGTAGTGTCAACGTGGGTCCCTACAATGAGCAGTTCTTC.